These T cell receptor beta chains were read from a single sample in a study of Ad26.COV2.S vaccination and SARS-CoV-2 variants. The protocol was immunoSEQ multiplex PCR, while the TCRdb copy is restricted to in-frame clones and leaves out a portion. The table records about 350,000 clones, roughly nine tenths of them present only once. This sample comprised peripheral blood, obtained in a trial of Ad26.COV2.S vaccine versus placebo. The receptors stem from a person between 18 and 59 years old who received the Ad26.COV2.S COVID-19 vaccine or a placebo. Each CDR3 is given without its conserved first and last residue.

j_gene,v_gene,CDR3aa
TRBJ2-5,TRBV7-2,ASSFQGKVREEGETQY
TRBJ2-1,TRBV4-1,ASSQSISGGPSYNEQF
TRBJ2-7,TRBV4-3,ASSPGQGDYEQY
TRBJ1-1,TRBV28,ASSLVVGGSSEAF
TRBJ1-4,TRBV28,ASRPWGSGNEKLF
TRBJ2-7,TRBV30,AWIGTYEQY
TRBJ1-1,TRBV5-4,ASTKGGWNTEAF
TRBJ1-2,TRBV3-1/TRBV3-2,ASSQFGTARDGYT
TRBJ1-1,TRBV6-5,ASSPRTGGAF
TRBJ2-7,TRBV7-9,ASSQKDVEY
TRBJ2-3,TRBV11-2,ASSVMGHTTDTQY
TRBJ2-5,TRBV21-1,ASSKAPVRLGETQY
TRBJ1-1,TRBV30,AWSVIRPGSEAF
TRBJ2-3,TRBV5-4,ASSLVGGSDTQY
TRBJ1-4,TRBV30,AWSPRPDEKLF
TRBJ1-2,TRBV4-3,ASSQDRLVGYT
TRBJ2-5,TRBV6-2/TRBV6-3,ASSPSGLAQETQY
TRBJ2-3,TRBV27,ASSPGLGGGDTQY
TRBJ2-2,TRBV6-1,ASSGISGTGFTGELF
TRBJ1-4,TRBV14,ASSLGTQREKLF
TRBJ1-2,TRBV6-2/TRBV6-3,ASSYNSGGSGGYT
TRBJ1-1,TRBV19,ASSPGDGRNTEAF
TRBJ2-5,TRBV7-8,ASSLILPPDGTQY
TRBJ1-2,TRBV5-4,ASSPQQGAPSVGYT
TRBJ2-2,TRBV19,ASSAIRQGPGELF
TRBJ2-6,TRBV30,AWSPRRWGLSGANVLT
TRBJ1-2,TRBV4-1,ASSQGDSRNGYT
TRBJ2-7,TRBV30,AWSHGEVLEQY
TRBJ1-4,TRBV6-4,ASSDSRQPGNEKLF
TRBJ2-1,TRBV19,ASTDRGLYNEQF